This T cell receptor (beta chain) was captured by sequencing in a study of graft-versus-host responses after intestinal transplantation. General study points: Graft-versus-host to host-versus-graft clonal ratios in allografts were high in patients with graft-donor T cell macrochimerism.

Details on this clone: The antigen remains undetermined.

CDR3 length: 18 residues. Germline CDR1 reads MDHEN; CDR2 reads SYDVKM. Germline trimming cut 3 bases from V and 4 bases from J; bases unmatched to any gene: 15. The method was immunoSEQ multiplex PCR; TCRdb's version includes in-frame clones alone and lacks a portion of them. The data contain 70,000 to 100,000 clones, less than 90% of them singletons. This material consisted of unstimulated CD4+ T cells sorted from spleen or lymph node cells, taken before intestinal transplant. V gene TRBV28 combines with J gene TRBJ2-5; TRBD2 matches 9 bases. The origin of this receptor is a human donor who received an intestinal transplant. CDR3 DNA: TGTGCCAGCAGTTTTTCGGTGGGTGCGGGGGGGCTTGGAGAGACCCAGTACTTC. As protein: CASSFSVGAGGLGETQYF.